This T cell receptor (beta chain) comes out of a study of blood T cell repertoires in COVID-19. Looking at the study overall: Acute-phase and convalescent COVID-19 samples originated in the United States, Italy and Spain.

In the authors' methods: Reference gene primer amplification yielded estimated nucleated cell counts. Measured with immunoSEQ multiplex PCR; TCRdb has only the in-frame clones, and not every one. V, J and clone size reflect that table, while D and trimming were determined from the DNA. The sample lists fewer than 350,000 clones, approximately 89% occurring once. This clone showed up just once. This CDR3 spans 11 amino acids. V was trimmed by 6 bases and J by 6 bases, leaving 8 bases between them. Germline CDR1 reads KGHSH; CDR2 reads LQKENI. Sequencing input: peripheral blood. The chain combines TRBV18 with TRBJ1-1, with D possibly TRBD1 on 6 matching bases. The sequence came from a woman aged 55-70 years with COVID-19, enrolled during active disease. DNA for the CDR3: TGTGCCAGCTCCGGGACATCTGAAGCTTTCTTT. Protein sequence: CASSGTSEAFF.